This record concerns one T cell receptor beta chain sequence. As yet, its antigen is unknown. V lost 6 bases, J lost 3 bases, and 15 bases lay in between. CDR3 length: 15 amino acids. Germline V gives CDR1 KGHSH, CDR2 LQKENI. The data were obtained in a study of neoadjuvant nivolumab and ipilimumab in lung cancer. Across the whole study: Nivolumab 3 mg/kg was given days 1, 15 and 29, plus ipilimumab 1 mg/kg day 1 in combination.

Study findings and constraints: TCR richness and clonality were higher in tumors than adjacent uninvolved lung. Only a single major-pathologic-response sample was available for clonality analysis. Only two of four nivolumab-treated tumors gained richness and clonality by surgery.

Sequencing used immunoSEQ multiplex PCR; TCRdb keeps in-frame clones, though not all of them. The top ten clones hold about 3.5% of a sample with over 45,000 clones, approximately 90% of them seen once. V and J are TRBV18 and TRBJ2-1; possibly TRBD1 for D (6 bases). The sequence came from an adult with non-small cell lung cancer. Some clones in this sample may be carry-over from other donors' samples. Sequenced here: blood, sampled before neoadjuvant nivolumab, alone or with ipilimumab. CDR3 in amino acids: CASSSNREIYNEQFF. As DNA, the CDR3 is TGTGCCAGCTCCTCTAACAGGGAGATCTACAATGAGCAGTTCTTC.